The present TCR beta chain was sequenced within a study of T cell responses to AZD1222 COVID-19 vaccine. The method was immunoSEQ multiplex PCR; TCRdb's version includes in-frame clones alone and lacks a portion of them. The sample includes about 67,000 clones, roughly four fifths of them seen just once. Germline V gives CDR1 SGHTA, CDR2 FQGNSA. Deletions cut 3 bases from V and 1 base from J, with 18 bases between. The CDR3 sequence is 17 residues long. Study-level results: Of the AZD1222 recipients, only 5 to 7 were seropositive at baseline. Donors skewed white British and female; clonal diversity was possibly underestimated. No repertoire was sampled before or during the peak T cell response, only after it.

Remarks on this clone: The target antigen is unknown.

This TCR came from an adult who received the AZD1222 COVID-19 vaccine. The V gene is TRBV7-2, the J gene TRBJ1-1; a possible D gene is TRBD1 (5 bases). Sequences were derived from peripheral blood, sampled 28 days after the second AZD1222 dose. The CDR3 sequence is CASSFPPGGFGNTEAFF. CDR3 DNA sequence: TGTGCCAGCAGCTTCCCCCCGGGGGGGTTCGGGAACACTGAAGCTTTCTTT. The full variable domain, in which reference TRBV7-2 and TRBJ1-1 provide the parts outside the CDR3, is GAGVSQSPSNKVTEKGKDVELRCDPISGHTALYWYRQSLGQGLEFLIYFQGNSAPDKSGLPSDRFSAERTGGSVSTLTIQRTQQEDSAVYLCASSFPPGGFGNTEAFFGQGTRLTVV.